The 9 T cell receptor beta chains listed next were all sequenced from one sample in a study of T cells in Graves' hyperthyroidism and ophthalmopathy. Amplification yielded TCR beta CDR3 regions, with RNA transcripts as the source. First-round RT-PCR of the TCR CDR3 relied on the HTBI primer set. In TCRdb, the multiplex PCR reads were re-called with MiXCR into one record per CDR3 protein. There are 350,000 or so distinct CDR3 sequences in the sample; about a sixth occur only once, and about a third lies in the top ten. The sample comprised blood. These receptors all stem from a woman aged 25 to 45 with Graves' hyperthyroidism that later progressed to Graves' ophthalmopathy.

This clonotype was recorded many times. This chain uses TRBV28 with TRBJ1-5; tentatively, D is TRBD1 (5 bases). Trimming took off 10 bases at V and 6 bases at J, with 25 bases between the two ends. Germline CDR1 and CDR2: MDHEN and SYDVKM. This CDR3 region has 16 residues. This CDR3 is CAISGWLGELGQPQHF. CDR3 sequence (DNA): TGTGCCATCAGCGGGTGGTTGGGGGAATTAGGTCAGCCCCAGCATTTT.

V gene TRBV6-2 or TRBV6-3 combines with J gene TRBJ2-7; 8 nucleotides line up with TRBD2. The CDR3 is 13 amino acids. CDR1 is MNHEY, CDR2 SVGEGT, per germline. The V and J ends lost 7 bases and 7 bases, in that order; junction bases with no gene match: 9. The chain's CDR3 is CASTNSGVREQYF. CDR3 nucleotide sequence: TGTGCCAGCACAAATAGCGGGGTTAGGGAGCAGTACTTC.

At least ten counts were recorded for this clonotype. The CDR3 bases are TGTGCCAGCAGTTTTTGGGACCTCTACAATGAGCAGTTCTTC. Translated, it gives CASSFWDLYNEQFF. The chain carries TRBV28 and TRBJ2-1; TRBD1 or TRBD2 may be the D gene (5 bases each). The CDR3 runs to 14 residues. Trimming removed 3 bases at V and 3 bases at J, with 9 bases between. Per the germline V gene, CDR1 is MDHEN and CDR2 is SYDVKM.

This clonotype was picked up many times. The chain recombines TRBV3-1 with TRBJ1-2, with D unclear. V gave up 3 bases and J gave up 4 bases, with 9 bases separating them. CDR3 length equals 13 residues. CDR1 LGHDT and CDR2 YNNKEL come from the germline V gene (reference sequence). The CDR3 coding sequence is TGTGCCAGCAGCCAGGCTTTAGCCTATGGCTACACCTTC. Its translation is CASSQALAYGYTF.

Ten or more counts support this clonotype. The chain combines TRBV10-3 with TRBJ2-6; maybe TRBD1 (6 bases). Looked up from germline, CDR1 is ENHRY and CDR2 is SYGVKD. V dropped 6 bases and J dropped 0 bases, with 12 bases sitting between them. The CDR3 length is 16 residues. As DNA, the CDR3 is TGTGCCATCAGCAAGACAGGCACCTCTGGGGCCAACGTCCTGACTTTC. Translation gives CAISKTGTSGANVLTF.

This clonotype was found a few times. The J gene is TRBJ2-1, the V gene TRBV6-5; a weak D match, TRBD2 (7 bases). V lost 2 bases and J lost 2, with 13 bases in between. The CDR3 is 16 amino acids. Germline V gene data show CDR1 as MNHEY and CDR2 as SVGAGI. CDR3 in amino acids: CASSYMGGGPYNEQFF. The DNA of the CDR3 is TGTGCCAGCAGTTACATGGGCGGGGGCCCCTACAATGAGCAGTTCTTC.

This rearrangement joins TRBV28 to TRBJ2-7, with 8 bases lining up with TRBD1. V shed 5 bases, J shed 2 bases, and the junction held 5 bases outside the gene matches. Germline lookup yields CDR1 MDHEN and CDR2 SYDVKM. This CDR3 contains 14 residues. CDR3 amino acids: CASSILQGAYEQYF. The CDR3 DNA sequence: TGTGCCAGCAGTATCCTACAGGGGGCCTACGAGCAGTACTTC.

This clonotype has a count of ten or more. This rearrangement joins TRBV12-3 or TRBV12-4 to TRBJ2-2; D might be TRBD1 (5 bases). V lost 2 bases, J lost 2 bases, and 9 bases lay in between. The CDR3 loop spans 15 amino acids. CDR3 amino acids: CASSLNRINTGELFF. CDR3 nucleotide sequence: TGTGCCAGCAGTTTAAACAGGATAAACACCGGGGAGCTGTTTTTT.

CDR3 in DNA: TGTGCCAGCAGCTTAAAGTGGACTAGCGGATACCAAGAGACCCAGTACTTC. It encodes CASSLKWTSGYQETQYF. This chain links TRBV7-9 with TRBJ2-5, with 10 bases aligning to TRBD2. Germline V gene data show CDR1 as SEHNR and CDR2 as FQNEAQ (reference sequence). This CDR3 is built from 17 residues. With V trimmed by 2 bases and J by 0 bases, 6 bases remained unmatched.